Sequencing of this TCR beta chain was carried out in a study of radiation and T cells in renal cell carcinoma. The overall study: Nephrectomy followed 15 Gy stereotactic body radiation by 4 weeks.

Study-level points and caveats: Top tumor clonotypes rose in blood 2 weeks post-radiation, then contracted. Baseline intratumoral clonotype presence is unknown without pretreatment biopsies.

Profiled with immunoSEQ multiplex PCR; TCRdb holds only in-frame clones, not every one. The table includes roughly 100,000 clones, roughly 90% detected once. On this clone itself: Its antigen is currently unknown.

Sample time point: baseline pretreatment blood. The treatment denotes: 15 Gy SBRT to primary tumor, nephrectomy 4 weeks later. Radiation-treated patients gave blood at baseline, week 2 and week 4. Germline-derived CDR1 and CDR2 are WNHNN and SYGVQD (reference sequence). V lost 3 bases to trimming and J lost 5 bases; unmatched junction nucleotides: 11. This CDR3 is built from 17 residues. This sample comprised blood, obtained from a patient whose treatment included radiotherapy and nephrectomy. This TCR was sampled from a man in his fifties or sixties with renal cell carcinoma. The chain is built from TRBV10-1 and TRBJ2-3; 10 nucleotides agree with TRBD2. The CDR3 spells CASSDRLAGEGLDTQYF. DNA for the CDR3: TGCGCCAGCAGTGATCGCCTAGCGGGAGAAGGTTTAGATACGCAGTATTTT.